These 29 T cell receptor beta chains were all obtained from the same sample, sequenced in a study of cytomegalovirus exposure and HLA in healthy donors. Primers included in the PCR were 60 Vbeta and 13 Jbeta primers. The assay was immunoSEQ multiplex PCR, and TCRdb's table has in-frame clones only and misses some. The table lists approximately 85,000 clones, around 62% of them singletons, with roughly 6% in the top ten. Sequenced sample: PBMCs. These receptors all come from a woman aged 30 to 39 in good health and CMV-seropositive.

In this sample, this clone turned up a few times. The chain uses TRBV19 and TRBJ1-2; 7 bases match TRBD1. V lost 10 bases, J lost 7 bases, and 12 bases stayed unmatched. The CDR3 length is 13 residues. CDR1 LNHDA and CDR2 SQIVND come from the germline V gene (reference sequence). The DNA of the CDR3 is TGTGCCACTGTGGACAGGCAGCGGACTGGCTACACCTTC. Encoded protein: CATVDRQRTGYTF.

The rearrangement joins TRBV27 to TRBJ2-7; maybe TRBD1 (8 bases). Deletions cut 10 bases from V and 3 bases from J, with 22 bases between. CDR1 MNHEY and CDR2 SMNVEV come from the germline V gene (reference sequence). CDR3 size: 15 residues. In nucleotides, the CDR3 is TGTGCCACCAGACCCACAGGGGGGGTTAGCTACGAGCAGTACTTC. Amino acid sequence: CATRPTGGVSYEQYF.

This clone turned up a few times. Written as DNA, the CDR3 is TGTGCCAGCAGCTTTCGGACTAGATCCGGGGAGCTGTTTTTT. It specifies CASSFRTRSGELFF. This rearrangement joins TRBV7-2 to TRBJ2-2; 7 nucleotides align to TRBD2. V lost 3 bases and J lost 6; bases outside the gene matches: 4. The CDR3 is 14 residues long. Germline loops: CDR1 SGHTA, CDR2 FQGNSA. Variable domain in full (rest from reference TRBV7-2 and TRBJ2-2): GAGVSQSPSNKVTEKGKDVELRCDPISGHTALYWYRQSLGQGLEFLIYFQGNSAPDKSGLPSDRFSAERTGGSVSTLTIQRTQQEDSAVYLCASSFRTRSGELFFGEGSRLTVL.

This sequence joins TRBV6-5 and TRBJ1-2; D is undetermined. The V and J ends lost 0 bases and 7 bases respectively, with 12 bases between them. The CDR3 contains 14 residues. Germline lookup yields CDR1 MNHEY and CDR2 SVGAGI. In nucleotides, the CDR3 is TGTGCCAGCAGTTACTCGATGTGTAGGAGTGGCTACACCTTC. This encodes CASSYSMCRSGYTF.

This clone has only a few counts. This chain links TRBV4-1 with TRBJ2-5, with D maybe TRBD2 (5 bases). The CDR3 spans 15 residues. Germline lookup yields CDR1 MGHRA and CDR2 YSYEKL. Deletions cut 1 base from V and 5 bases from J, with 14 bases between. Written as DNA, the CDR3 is TGCGCCAGCAGCCAAGGGTTACTAGAGGGCGAGACCCAGTACTTC. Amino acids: CASSQGLLEGETQYF.

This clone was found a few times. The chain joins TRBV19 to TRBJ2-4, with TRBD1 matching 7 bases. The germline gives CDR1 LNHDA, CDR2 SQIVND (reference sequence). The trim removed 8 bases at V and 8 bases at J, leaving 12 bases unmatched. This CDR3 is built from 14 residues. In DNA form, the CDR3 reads TGTGCCAGTGCACGCCGGGACAGTACCTACATTCAGTACTTC. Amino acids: CASARRDSTYIQYF.

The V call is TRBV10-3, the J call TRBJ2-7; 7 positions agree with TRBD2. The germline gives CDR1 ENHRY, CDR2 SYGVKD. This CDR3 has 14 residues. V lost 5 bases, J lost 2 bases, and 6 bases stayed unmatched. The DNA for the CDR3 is TGTGCCATCAGTCTGGGGGGGGGAACCTACGAGCAGTACTTC. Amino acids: CAISLGGGTYEQYF.

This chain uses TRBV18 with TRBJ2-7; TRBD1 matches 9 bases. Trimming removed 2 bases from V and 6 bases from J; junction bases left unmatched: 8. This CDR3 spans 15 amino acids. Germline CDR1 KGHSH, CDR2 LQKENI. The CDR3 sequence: CASSPEQQGAVEQYF. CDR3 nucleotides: TGTGCCAGCTCACCAGAACAACAGGGGGCGGTCGAGCAGTACTTC.

The CDR3 spells CASSLVPGNTGELFF. As DNA, the CDR3 is TGTGCCAGCAGCTTGGTTCCGGGAAACACCGGGGAGCTGTTTTTT. The V call is TRBV5-6, the J call TRBJ2-2; TRBD2 might be the D (5 bases). Germline lookup yields CDR1 SGHDT and CDR2 YYEEEE. This CDR3 has 15 amino acids. V gave up 0 bases and J gave up 2 bases, with 8 bases separating them.

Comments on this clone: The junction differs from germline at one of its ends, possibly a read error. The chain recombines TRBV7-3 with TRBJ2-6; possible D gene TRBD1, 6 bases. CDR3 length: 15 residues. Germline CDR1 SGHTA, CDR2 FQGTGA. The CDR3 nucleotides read TGTGCCAGCAGCATCACAGGGTCTGGGGCCAACGTCCTGCCTTTC. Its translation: CASSITGSGANVLPF.

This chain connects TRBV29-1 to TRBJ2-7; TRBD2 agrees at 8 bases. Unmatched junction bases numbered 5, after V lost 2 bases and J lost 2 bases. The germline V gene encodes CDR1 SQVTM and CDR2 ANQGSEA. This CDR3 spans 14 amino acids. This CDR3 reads CSVETGGETYEQYF. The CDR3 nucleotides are TGCAGCGTTGAAACGGGGGGGGAGACCTACGAGCAGTACTTC.

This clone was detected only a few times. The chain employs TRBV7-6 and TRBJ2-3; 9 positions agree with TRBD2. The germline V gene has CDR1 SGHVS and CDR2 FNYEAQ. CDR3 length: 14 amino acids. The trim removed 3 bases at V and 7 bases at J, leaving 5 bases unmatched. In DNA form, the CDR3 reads TGTGCCAGCAGCTTGGGACTAGCCCCCAATACGCAGTATTTT. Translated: CASSLGLAPNTQYF. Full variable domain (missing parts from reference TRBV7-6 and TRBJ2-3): GAGVSQSPRYKVTKRGQDVALRCDPISGHVSLYWYRQALGQGPEFLTYFNYEAQQDKSGLPNDRFSAERPEGSISTLTIQRTEQRDSAMYRCASSLGLAPNTQYFGPGTRLTVL.

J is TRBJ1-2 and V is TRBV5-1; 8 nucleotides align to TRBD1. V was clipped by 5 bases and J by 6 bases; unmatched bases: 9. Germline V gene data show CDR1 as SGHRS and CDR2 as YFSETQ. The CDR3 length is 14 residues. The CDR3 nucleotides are TGCGCCAGCAGACGTGGACAGGGCGAGGATGGCTACACCTTC. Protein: CASRRGQGEDGYTF.

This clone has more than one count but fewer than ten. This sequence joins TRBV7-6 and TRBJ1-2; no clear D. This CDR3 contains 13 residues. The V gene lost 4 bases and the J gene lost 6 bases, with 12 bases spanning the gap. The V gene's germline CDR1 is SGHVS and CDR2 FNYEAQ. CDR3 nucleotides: TGTGCCAGCAGCTCGGCGACGGGAGATGGCTACACCTTC. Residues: CASSSATGDGYTF.

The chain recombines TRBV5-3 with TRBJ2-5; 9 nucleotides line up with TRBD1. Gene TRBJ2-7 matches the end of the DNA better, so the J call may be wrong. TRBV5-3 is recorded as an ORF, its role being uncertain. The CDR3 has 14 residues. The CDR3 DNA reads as TGTGCCAGAAGCTTGGGGACAGGGGTTTACGAGCAGTACTTC. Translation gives CARSLGTGVYEQYF.

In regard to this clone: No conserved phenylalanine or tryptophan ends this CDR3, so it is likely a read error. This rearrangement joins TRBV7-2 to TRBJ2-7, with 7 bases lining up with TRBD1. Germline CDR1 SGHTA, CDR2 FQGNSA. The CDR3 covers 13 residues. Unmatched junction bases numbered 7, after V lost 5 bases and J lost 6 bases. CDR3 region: CASSPTTGREQYL. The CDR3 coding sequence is TGTGCCAGCAGCCCCACGACAGGGCGCGAGCAGTACCTC.

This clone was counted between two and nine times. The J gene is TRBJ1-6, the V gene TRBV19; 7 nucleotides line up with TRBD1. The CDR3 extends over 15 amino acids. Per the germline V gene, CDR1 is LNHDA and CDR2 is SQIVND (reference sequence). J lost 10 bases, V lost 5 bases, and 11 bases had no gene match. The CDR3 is CASSVGQQIDSPLHF. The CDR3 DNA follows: TGTGCCAGTAGTGTGGGACAGCAAATCGACTCACCCCTCCACTTT.

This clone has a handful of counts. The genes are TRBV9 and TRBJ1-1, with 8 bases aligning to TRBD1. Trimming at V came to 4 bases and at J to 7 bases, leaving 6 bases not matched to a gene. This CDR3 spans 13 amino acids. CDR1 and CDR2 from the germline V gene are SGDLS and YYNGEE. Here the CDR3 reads CASSSRGLGEAFF. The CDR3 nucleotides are TGTGCCAGCAGCTCCAGGGGGCTGGGTGAAGCTTTCTTT.

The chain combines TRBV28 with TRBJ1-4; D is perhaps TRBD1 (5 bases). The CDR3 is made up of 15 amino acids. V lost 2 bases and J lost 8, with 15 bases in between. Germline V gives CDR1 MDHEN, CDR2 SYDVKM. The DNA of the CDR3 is TGTGCCAGCAGTTTACGGAAAGGGGCGCGGGAAAAACTGTTTTTT. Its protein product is CASSLRKGAREKLFF.

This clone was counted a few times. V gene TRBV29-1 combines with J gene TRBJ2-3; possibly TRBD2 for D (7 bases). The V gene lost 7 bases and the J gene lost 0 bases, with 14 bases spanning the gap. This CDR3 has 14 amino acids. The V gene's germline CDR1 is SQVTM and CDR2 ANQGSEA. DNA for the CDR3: TGCAGCGCTGGGAGGGGGGGGAGCACAGATACGCAGTATTTT. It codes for CSAGRGGSTDTQYF.

The chain's CDR3 is CATADRVREAFF. Written as DNA, the CDR3 is TGTGCCACCGCGGACAGGGTTCGGGAAGCTTTCTTT. The rearrangement joins TRBV19 to TRBJ1-1; TRBD1 agrees at 8 bases. Trimming removed 10 bases from V and 8 bases from J; junction bases left unmatched: 9. The CDR3 is 12 amino acids. Per the germline V gene, CDR1 is LNHDA and CDR2 is SQIVND (reference sequence).

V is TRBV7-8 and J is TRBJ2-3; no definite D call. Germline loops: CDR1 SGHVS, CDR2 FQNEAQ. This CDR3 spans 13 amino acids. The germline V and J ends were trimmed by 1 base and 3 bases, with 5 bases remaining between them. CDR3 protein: CASSLGETDTQYF. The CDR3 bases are TGTGCCAGCAGCTTAGGCGAGACAGATACGCAGTATTTT.

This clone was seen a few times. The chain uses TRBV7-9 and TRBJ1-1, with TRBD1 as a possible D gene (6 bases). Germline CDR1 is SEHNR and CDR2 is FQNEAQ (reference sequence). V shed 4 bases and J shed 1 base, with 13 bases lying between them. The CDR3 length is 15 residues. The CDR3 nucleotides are TGTGCCAGCAGCTACCGCACAGGGCAGAACACTGAAGCTTTCTTT. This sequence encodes CASSYRTGQNTEAFF.

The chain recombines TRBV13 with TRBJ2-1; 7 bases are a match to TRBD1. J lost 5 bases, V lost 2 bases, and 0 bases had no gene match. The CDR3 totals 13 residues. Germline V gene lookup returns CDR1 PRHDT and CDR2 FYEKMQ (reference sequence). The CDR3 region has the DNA TGTGCCAGCAGCTTAACAGGGGACAATGAGCAGTTCTTC. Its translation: CASSLTGDNEQFF.

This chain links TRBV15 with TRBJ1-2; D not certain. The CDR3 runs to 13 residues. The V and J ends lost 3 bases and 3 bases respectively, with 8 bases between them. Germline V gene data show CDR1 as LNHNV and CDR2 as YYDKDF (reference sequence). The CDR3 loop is CATSREGDYGYTF. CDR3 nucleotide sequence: TGTGCCACCAGCAGGGAGGGAGACTATGGCTACACCTTC.

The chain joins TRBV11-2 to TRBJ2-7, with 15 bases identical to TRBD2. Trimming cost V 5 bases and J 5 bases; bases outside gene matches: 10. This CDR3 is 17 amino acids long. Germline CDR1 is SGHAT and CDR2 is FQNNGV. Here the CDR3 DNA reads TGTGCCAGCAGCCGGACTAGCGGGGGGGCCTTCCCGAACGAGCAGTACTTC. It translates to CASSRTSGGAFPNEQYF.

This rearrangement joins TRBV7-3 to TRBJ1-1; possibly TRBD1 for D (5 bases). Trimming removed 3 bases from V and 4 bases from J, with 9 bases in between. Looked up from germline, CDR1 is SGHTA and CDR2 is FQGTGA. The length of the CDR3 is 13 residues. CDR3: CASSLGGITEAFF. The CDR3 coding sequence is TGTGCCAGCAGCTTGGGGGGGATCACTGAAGCTTTCTTT.

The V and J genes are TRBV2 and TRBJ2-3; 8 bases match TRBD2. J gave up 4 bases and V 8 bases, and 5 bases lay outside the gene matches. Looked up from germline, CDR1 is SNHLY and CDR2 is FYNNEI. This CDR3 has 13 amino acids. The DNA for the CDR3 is TGTGCCAGCGACCGGGGGGGTCCAGATACGCAGTATTTT. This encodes CASDRGGPDTQYF. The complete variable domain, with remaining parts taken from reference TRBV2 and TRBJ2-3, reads EPEVTQTPSHQVTQMGQEVILRCVPISNHLYFYWYRQILGQKVEFLVSFYNNEISEKSEIFDDQFSVERPDGSNFTLKIRSTKLEDSAMYFCASDRGGPDTQYFGPGTRLTVL.

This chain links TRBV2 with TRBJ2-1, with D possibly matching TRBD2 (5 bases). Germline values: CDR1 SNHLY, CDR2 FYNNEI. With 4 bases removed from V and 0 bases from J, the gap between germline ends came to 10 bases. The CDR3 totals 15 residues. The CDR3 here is CASSALVSSYNEQFF. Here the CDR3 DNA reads TGTGCCAGCAGTGCACTAGTTAGCTCCTACAATGAGCAGTTCTTC. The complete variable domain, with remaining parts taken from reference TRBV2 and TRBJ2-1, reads EPEVTQTPSHQVTQMGQEVILRCVPISNHLYFYWYRQILGQKVEFLVSFYNNEISEKSEIFDDQFSVERPDGSNFTLKIRSTKLEDSAMYFCASSALVSSYNEQFFGPGTRLTVL.